This T cell receptor beta chain stems from a study of blood T cell repertoires in COVID-19. Across the study: Researchers got acute and convalescent COVID-19 samples from the United States, Italy and Spain.

Data came from immunoSEQ multiplex PCR; TCRdb stores just in-frame clones and leaves some out. The data contain some 260,000 clones, more than 70% of them singletons. CDR1 is MNHEY and CDR2 is SVGAGI in the germline V gene. Between the trimmed V and J ends, which lost 6 bases and 0 bases, there was a span of 9 bases. This CDR3 spans 15 amino acids. This clonotype was sampled from a young woman with acute or convalescent COVID-19. The chain links TRBV6-5 to TRBJ2-6; D is unresolved. The sample consisted of peripheral blood. The CDR3 DNA sequence: TGTGCCAGCAGGCAAGACAACTCTGGGGCCAACGTCCTGACTTTC. This codes for CASRQDNSGANVLTF.